This TCR beta chain was recorded in a study of T cells after yellow fever vaccination. Regarding the study as a whole: Reappearance after the booster was observed for most primary-vaccination clones (more than 95% CD4, over 70% CD8). Clonotypes found in both CD4 and CD8 compartments made up a small share.

The table lists this clonotype with a few counts. Its antigen is currently unknown. TCRdb processed the 5' RACE reads anew with MiXCR; each CDR3 protein has one entry. The top ten clones hold around 15% of a sample with almost 600,000 distinct CDR3 sequences, roughly 14% of them seen once. Sequencing used PBMCs, obtained on the day of the yellow fever booster vaccination. The TCR comes from a young man who received the YFV17D yellow fever vaccine.

CDR3 in amino acids: CASSSPGDFSYNEQFF. The CDR3 DNA follows: TGTGCCAGCAGCAGCCCTGGGGATTTCTCCTACAATGAGCAGTTCTTC. The rearrangement joins TRBV7-2 to TRBJ2-1; unclear D gene. Germline-derived CDR1 and CDR2 are SGHTA and FQGNSA. The length of the CDR3 is 16 residues. Deletions cut 5 bases from V and 0 bases from J, with 14 bases between.